These 10 T cell receptor beta chains originate from one sample sequenced in a study of T cell responses to AZD1222 COVID-19 vaccine. Here immunoSEQ multiplex PCR was the method, and the copy in TCRdb shows in-frame clones only, minus some. This sample has 110,000 or so clones, with about 86% found just once. The sequencing used peripheral blood, collected 28 days after the second AZD1222 dose. The origin of the receptors is an adult who received the AZD1222 COVID-19 vaccine.

The chain couples TRBV24-1 to TRBJ1-2; maybe TRBD1 (6 bases). CDR3 size: 13 residues. The V gene's germline CDR1 is KGHDR and CDR2 SFDVKD. Trimming shortened V by 7 bases and J by 2 bases, and 10 bases separated the two germline ends. The CDR3 is CATSLDSNYGYTF. In DNA form, the CDR3 reads TGTGCCACCAGCCTGGACAGCAACTATGGCTACACCTTC.

This chain links TRBV7-9 with TRBJ1-2, with D uncertain. V was shortened by 7 bases and J by 4 bases, with 16 bases between the two germline ends. From germline, CDR1 is SEHNR and CDR2 FQNEAQ (reference sequence). The CDR3 runs 14 residues. CDR3 sequence (DNA): TGTGCCAGCACATGGCCGTGGCGGTCCTATGGCTACACCTTC. It specifies CASTWPWRSYGYTF. The variable domain in full, completed from reference TRBV7-9 and TRBJ1-2, reads DTGVSQNPRHKITKRGQNVTFRCDPISEHNRLYWYRQTLGQGPEFLTYFQNEAQLEKSRLLSDRFSAERPKGSFSTLEIQRTEQGDSAMYLCASTWPWRSYGYTFGSGTRLTVV.

J is TRBJ2-7 and V is TRBV27; weak D call: TRBD1 (6 bases). The V gene lost 4 bases and the J gene lost 3 bases, with 10 bases spanning the gap. This CDR3 contains 13 residues. In germline, CDR1 is MNHEY, CDR2 SMNVEV (reference sequence). The CDR3 protein is CASSSGVLYEQYF. CDR3 in DNA: TGTGCCAGCAGTTCAGGGGTTCTCTACGAGCAGTACTTC.

This sequence joins TRBV5-8 and TRBJ2-7; D assignment may be TRBD1 or TRBD2 (5 bases each). The CDR3 is made up of 15 amino acids. Germline CDR1 reads SGHTS; CDR2 reads YDEGEE. The V and J ends lost 3 bases and 2 bases respectively, with 15 bases between them. The CDR3 is CASSSAGTRAYEQYF. In DNA form, the CDR3 reads TGTGCCAGCAGCTCAGCCGGGACCCGGGCCTACGAGCAGTACTTC.

This clone was recorded once. CDR3 sequence (DNA): TGTGCCAGCAGGCAGGGTGGGATCACTGAAGCTTTCTTT. It specifies CASRQGGITEAFF. This rearrangement joins TRBV2 to TRBJ1-1; D is possibly TRBD1 (5 bases). CDR1 and CDR2 from the germline V gene are SNHLY and FYNNEI. Trimming stripped 6 bases from V and 4 bases from J, with 12 bases between. The CDR3 covers 13 residues.

The chain couples TRBV28 to TRBJ1-4; 7 bases line up with TRBD1. V dropped 5 bases and J dropped 0; count of bases not matched to a gene: 3. Germline CDR1 and CDR2: MDHEN and SYDVKM. This CDR3 region has 15 residues. The chain's CDR3 is CASSGTDATNEKLFF. DNA for the CDR3: TGTGCCAGCAGTGGGACAGACGCAACTAATGAAAAACTGTTTTTT.

This chain joins TRBV30 and TRBJ2-7; TRBD2 might be the D (5 bases). CDR3 length equals 12 residues. The V gene lost 2 bases and the J gene lost 6 bases, with 11 bases spanning the gap. CDR1 and CDR2 (germline): GTSNPN, SVGIG (reference sequence). CDR3 residues: CAWSKRVGEQYF. The CDR3, as DNA: TGTGCCTGGAGTAAGAGGGTTGGCGAGCAGTACTTC.

This clone has just a few counts. The rearrangement joins TRBV6-5 to TRBJ2-3; 13 positions agree with TRBD2. This CDR3 contains 15 residues. With 6 bases clipped from V and 6 bases from J, the junction kept 6 bases outside the gene matches. Germline V gene lookup returns CDR1 MNHEY and CDR2 SVGAGI. The CDR3 sequence: CASRGTSGVKDTQYF. DNA for the CDR3: TGTGCCAGCAGGGGGACTAGCGGGGTGAAGGATACGCAGTATTTT.

This rearrangement joins TRBV5-1 to TRBJ1-2; 12 bases are a match to TRBD1. The germline gives CDR1 SGHRS, CDR2 YFSETQ. The CDR3 covers 18 residues. V shed 3 bases, J shed 3 bases, and the junction held 12 bases outside the gene matches. The CDR3: CASSSISGQGAFHYGYTF. The DNA for the CDR3 is TGCGCCAGCAGCTCGATATCGGGACAGGGGGCGTTCCACTATGGCTACACCTTC.

V and J are TRBV23-1 and TRBJ2-3; perhaps TRBD1 as D (6 bases). TRBV23-1 is an ORF, and what it does is uncertain. There are 12 residues in the CDR3. The V and J ends lost 6 bases and 4 bases respectively, with 8 bases between them. The CDR3 is CASRAGADTQYF. For the CDR3, the DNA is TGCGCCAGCAGAGCAGGGGCAGATACGCAGTATTTT.